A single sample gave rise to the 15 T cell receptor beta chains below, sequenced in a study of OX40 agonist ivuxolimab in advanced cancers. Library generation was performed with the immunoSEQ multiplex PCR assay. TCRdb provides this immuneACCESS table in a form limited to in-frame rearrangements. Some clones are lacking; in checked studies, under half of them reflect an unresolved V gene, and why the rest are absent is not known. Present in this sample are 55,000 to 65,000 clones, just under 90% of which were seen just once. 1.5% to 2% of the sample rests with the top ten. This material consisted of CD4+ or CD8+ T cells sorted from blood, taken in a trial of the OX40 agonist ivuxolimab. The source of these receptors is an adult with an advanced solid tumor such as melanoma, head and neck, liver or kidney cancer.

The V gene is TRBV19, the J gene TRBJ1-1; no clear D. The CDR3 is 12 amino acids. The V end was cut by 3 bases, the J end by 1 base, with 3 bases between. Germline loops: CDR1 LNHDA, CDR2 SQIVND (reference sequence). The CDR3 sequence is CASSIRNTEAFF. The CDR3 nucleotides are TGTGCCAGTAGTATCAGGAACACTGAAGCTTTCTTT.

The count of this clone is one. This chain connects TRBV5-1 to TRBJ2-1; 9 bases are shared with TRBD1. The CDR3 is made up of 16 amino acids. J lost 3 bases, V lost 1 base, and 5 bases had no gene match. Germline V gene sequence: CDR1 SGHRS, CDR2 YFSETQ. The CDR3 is CASSLSLDRGYNEQFF. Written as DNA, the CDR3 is TGCGCCAGCAGCTTGAGTCTGGACAGGGGCTACAATGAGCAGTTCTTC.

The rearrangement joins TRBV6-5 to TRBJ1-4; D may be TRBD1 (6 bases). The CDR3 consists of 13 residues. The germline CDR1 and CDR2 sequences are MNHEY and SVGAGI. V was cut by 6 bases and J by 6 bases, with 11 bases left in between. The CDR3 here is CASRTGWDEKLFF. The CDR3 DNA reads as TGTGCCAGCAGGACAGGTTGGGATGAAAAACTGTTTTTT.

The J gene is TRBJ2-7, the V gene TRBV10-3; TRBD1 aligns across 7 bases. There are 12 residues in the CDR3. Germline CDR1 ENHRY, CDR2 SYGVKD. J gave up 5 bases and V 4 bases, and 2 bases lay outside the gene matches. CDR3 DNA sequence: TGTGCCATCAGTGCTACAGGGGACGAGCAGTACTTC. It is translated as CAISATGDEQYF.

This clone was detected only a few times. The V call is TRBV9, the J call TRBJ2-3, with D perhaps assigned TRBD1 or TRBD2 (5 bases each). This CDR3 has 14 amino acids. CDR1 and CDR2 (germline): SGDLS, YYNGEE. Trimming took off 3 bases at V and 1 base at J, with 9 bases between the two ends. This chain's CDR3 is CASSGGPRTDTQYF. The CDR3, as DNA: TGTGCCAGCAGCGGGGGACCGCGCACAGATACGCAGTATTTT.

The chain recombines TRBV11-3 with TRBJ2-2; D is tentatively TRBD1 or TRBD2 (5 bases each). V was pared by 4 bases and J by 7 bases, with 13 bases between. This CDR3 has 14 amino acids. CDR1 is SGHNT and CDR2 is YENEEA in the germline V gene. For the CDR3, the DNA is TGTGCCAGCAGCTCGTTAGAGGGGATCGGGGAGCTGTTTTTT. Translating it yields CASSSLEGIGELFF.

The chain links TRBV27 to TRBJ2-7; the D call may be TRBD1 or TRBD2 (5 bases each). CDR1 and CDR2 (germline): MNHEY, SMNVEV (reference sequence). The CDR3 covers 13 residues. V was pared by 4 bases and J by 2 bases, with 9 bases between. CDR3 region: CASSWDPTYEQYF. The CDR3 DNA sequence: TGTGCCAGCAGTTGGGACCCCACCTACGAGCAGTACTTC.

This CDR3 reads CARYTSKDGYTF. CDR3 nucleotide sequence: TGTGCCAGGTATACCTCTAAGGATGGCTACACCTTC. The chain couples TRBV28 to TRBJ1-2, with unresolved D. The germline CDR1 and CDR2 sequences are MDHEN and SYDVKM. V was pared by 9 bases and J by 6 bases, with 14 bases between. The CDR3 contains 12 residues.

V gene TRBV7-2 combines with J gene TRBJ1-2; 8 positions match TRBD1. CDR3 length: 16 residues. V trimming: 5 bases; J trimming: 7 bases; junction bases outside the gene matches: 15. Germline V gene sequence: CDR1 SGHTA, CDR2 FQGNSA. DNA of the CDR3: TGTGCCAGCAGCCTTCACAACCCCGGGACAGGCTCTGGCTACACCTTC. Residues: CASSLHNPGTGSGYTF.

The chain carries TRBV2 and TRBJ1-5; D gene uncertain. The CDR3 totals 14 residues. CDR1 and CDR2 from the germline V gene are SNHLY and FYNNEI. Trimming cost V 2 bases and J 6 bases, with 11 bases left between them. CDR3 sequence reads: CASSEISPSQPQHF. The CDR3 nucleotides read TGTGCCAGCAGTGAAATTTCCCCTAGTCAGCCCCAGCATTTT. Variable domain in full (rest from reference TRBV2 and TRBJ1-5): EPEVTQTPSHQVTQMGQEVILRCVPISNHLYFYWYRQILGQKVEFLVSFYNNEISEKSEIFDDQFSVERPDGSNFTLKIRSTKLEDSAMYFCASSEISPSQPQHFGDGTRLSIL.

The CDR3 is CATGNPLNTEAFF. DNA of the CDR3: TGTGCCACCGGGAATCCGTTGAACACTGAAGCTTTCTTT. The chain uses TRBV10-3 and TRBJ1-1; no clear D. CDR1 and CDR2 (germline): ENHRY, SYGVKD. The CDR3 is 13 residues long. With 10 bases removed from V and 0 bases from J, the gap between germline ends came to 12 bases.

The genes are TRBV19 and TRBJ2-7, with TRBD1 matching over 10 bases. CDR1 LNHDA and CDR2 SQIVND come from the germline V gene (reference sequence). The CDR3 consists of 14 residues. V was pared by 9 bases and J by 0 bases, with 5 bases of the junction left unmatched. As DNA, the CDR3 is TGTGCCAGCGGGACAGGGGTGAACTCCTACGAGCAGTACTTC. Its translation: CASGTGVNSYEQYF.

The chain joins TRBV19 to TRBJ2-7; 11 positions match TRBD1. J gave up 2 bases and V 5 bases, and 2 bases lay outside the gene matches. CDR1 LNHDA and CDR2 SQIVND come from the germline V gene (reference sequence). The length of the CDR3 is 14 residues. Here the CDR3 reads CASSLGQGAYEQYF. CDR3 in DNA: TGTGCCAGTAGTTTGGGACAGGGGGCCTACGAGCAGTACTTC. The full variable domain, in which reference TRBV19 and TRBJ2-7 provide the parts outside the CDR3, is DGGITQSPKYLFRKEGQNVTLSCEQNLNHDAMYWYRQDPGQGLRLIYYSQIVNDFQKGDIAEGYSVSREKKESFPLTVTSAQKNPTAFYLCASSLGQGAYEQYFGPGTRLTVT.

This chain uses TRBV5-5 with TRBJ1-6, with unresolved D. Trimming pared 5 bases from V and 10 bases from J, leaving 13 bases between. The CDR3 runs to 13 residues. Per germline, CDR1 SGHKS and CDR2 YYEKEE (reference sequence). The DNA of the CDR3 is TGTGCCAGCAGGAGGTCAACAGAATCACCCCTCCACTTT. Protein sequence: CASRRSTESPLHF.

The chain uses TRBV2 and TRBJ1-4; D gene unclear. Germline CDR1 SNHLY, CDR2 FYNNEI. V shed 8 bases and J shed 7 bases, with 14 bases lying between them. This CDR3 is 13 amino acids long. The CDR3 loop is CASAGNLGEKLFF. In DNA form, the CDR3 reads TGTGCCAGCGCGGGGAATTTGGGTGAAAAACTGTTTTTT.